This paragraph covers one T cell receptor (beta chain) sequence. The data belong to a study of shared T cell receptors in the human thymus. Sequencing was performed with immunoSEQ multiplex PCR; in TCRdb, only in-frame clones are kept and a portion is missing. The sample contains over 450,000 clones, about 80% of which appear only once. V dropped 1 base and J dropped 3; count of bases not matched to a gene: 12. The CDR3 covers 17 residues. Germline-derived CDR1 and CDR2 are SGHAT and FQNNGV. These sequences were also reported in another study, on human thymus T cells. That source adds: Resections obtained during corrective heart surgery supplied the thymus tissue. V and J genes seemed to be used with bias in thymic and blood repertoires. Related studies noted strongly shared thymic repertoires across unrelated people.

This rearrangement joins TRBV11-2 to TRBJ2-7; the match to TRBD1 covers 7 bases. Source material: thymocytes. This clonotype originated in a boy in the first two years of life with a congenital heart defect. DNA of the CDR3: TGTGCCAGCAGCTTAGCAAAAGGGGGCGAGGGGTACTACGAGCAGTACTTC. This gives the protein CASSLAKGGEGYYEQYF.